At least ten counts were recorded for the clone carrying this T cell receptor (beta chain). By 5'RACE template switching, TCR cDNA was produced, with a universal primer site and UMIs added in the process. TCRdb re-derived calls from the 5' RACE reads in MiXCR, one entry per CDR3 protein. The table shows 45,000 to 60,000 distinct CDR3 sequences, with 6.5% to 8.5% occurring only once. V shed 4 bases and J 6 bases; nucleotides not matched to a gene: 10. The CDR3 extends over 15 amino acids. This specimen belongs to a study of T cells after yellow fever vaccination. The study's findings and limits: The bulk population could contribute abundant contaminating clonotypes to FACS-sorted repertoires. Once the booster was given, most primary-vaccination clones reappeared, at just over 95% for CD4 and over 75% for CD8.

The sample in question was CD8+ T cells not binding an NS4B(214-222) dextramer, sorted from PBMCs, obtained more than 40 days after the first yellow fever vaccination. The chain employs TRBV12-3 or TRBV12-4 and TRBJ2-7, with 9 bases matching TRBD2. The TCR sequence derives from a young man who received the YFV17D yellow fever vaccine. CDR3 bases: TGTGCCAGCAGTTCCACTGGCGGGGGGGGACCCGAGCAGTACTTC. Translated, it gives CASSSTGGGGPEQYF.